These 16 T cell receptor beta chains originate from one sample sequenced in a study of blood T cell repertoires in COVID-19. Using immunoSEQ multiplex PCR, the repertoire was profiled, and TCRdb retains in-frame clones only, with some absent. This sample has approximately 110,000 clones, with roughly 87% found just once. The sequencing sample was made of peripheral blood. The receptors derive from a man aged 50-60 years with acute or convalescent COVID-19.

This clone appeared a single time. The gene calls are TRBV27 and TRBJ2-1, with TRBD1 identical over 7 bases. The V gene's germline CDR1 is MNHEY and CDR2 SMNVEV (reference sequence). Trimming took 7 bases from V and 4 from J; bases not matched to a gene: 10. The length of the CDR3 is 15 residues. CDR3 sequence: CASTRQGFEYNEQFF. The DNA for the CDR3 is TGTGCCAGCACCCGACAGGGTTTCGAGTACAATGAGCAGTTCTTC.

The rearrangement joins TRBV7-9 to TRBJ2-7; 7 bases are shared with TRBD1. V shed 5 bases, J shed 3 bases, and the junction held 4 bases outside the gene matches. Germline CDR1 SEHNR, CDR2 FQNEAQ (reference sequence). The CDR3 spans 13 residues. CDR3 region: CASSTGQSYEQYF. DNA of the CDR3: TGTGCCAGCAGCACGGGACAGAGCTACGAGCAGTACTTC.

DNA for the CDR3: TGTGCCAGCTCACCTAAAGGACTAGAACAAAAAGAGACCCAGTACTTC. It is translated as CASSPKGLEQKETQYF. The chain uses TRBV18 and TRBJ2-5; 7 nucleotides line up with TRBD2. The V gene's germline CDR1 is KGHSH and CDR2 LQKENI. V lost 3 bases and J lost 3; bases outside the gene matches: 10. The CDR3 sequence is 16 residues long.

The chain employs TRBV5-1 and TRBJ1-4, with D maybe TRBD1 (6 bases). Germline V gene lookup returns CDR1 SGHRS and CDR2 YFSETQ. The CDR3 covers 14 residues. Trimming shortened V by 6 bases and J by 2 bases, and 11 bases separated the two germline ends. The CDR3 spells CASKKDSTNEKLFF. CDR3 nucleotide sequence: TGCGCCAGCAAAAAGGACAGCACTAATGAAAAACTGTTTTTT.

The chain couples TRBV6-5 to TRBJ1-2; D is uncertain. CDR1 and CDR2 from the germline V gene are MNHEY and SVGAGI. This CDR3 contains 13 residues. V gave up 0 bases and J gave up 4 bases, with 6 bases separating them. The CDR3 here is CASSYSQVYGYTF. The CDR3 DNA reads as TGTGCCAGCAGTTACTCCCAGGTCTATGGCTACACCTTC.

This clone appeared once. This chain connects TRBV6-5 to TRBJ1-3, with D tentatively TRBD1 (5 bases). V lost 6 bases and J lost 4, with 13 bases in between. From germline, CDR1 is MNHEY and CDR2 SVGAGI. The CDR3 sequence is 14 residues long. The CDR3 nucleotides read TGTGCCAGCAGCGCCGGGGGGACCGGAAACACCATATATTTT. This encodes CASSAGGTGNTIYF.

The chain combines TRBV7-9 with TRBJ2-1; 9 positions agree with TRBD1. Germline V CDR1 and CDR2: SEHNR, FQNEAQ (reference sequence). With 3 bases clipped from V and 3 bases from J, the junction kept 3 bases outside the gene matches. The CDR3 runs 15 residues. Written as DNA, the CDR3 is TGTGCCAGCAGCTTCCCGACAGGGGGCTACAATGAGCAGTTCTTC. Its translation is CASSFPTGGYNEQFF. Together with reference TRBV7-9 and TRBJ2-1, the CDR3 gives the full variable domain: DTGVSQNPRHKITKRGQNVTFRCDPISEHNRLYWYRQTLGQGPEFLTYFQNEAQLEKSRLLSDRFSAERPKGSFSTLEIQRTEQGDSAMYLCASSFPTGGYNEQFFGPGTRLTVL.

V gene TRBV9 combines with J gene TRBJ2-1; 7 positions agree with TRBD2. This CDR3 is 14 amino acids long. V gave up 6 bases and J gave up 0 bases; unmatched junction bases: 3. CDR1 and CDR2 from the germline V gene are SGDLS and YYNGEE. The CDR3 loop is CASTAGVSYNEQFF. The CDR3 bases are TGTGCCAGCACTGCGGGAGTCTCCTACAATGAGCAGTTCTTC.

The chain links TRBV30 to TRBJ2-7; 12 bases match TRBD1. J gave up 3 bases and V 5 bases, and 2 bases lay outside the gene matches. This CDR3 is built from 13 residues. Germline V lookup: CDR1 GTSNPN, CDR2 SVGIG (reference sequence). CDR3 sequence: CAWGTGGNYEQYF. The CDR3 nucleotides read TGTGCCTGGGGGACAGGGGGCAACTACGAGCAGTACTTC.

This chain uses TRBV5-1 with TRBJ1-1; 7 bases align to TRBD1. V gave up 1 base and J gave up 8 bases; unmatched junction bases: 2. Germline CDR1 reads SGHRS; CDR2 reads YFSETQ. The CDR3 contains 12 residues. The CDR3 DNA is TGCGCCAGCAGCTTGAGGGACAGCGAAGCTTTCTTT. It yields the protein CASSLRDSEAFF.

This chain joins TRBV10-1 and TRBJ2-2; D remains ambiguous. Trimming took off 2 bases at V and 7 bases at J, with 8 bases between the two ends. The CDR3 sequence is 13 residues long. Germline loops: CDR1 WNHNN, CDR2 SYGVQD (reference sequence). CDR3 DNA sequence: TGCGCCAGCAGTGAGAGAATCGGCGGGGAGCTGTTTTTT. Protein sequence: CASSERIGGELFF.

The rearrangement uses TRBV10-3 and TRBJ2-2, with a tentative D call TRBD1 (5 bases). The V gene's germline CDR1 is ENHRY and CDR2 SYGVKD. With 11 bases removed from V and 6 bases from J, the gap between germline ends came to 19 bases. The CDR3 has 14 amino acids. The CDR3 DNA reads TGTGCCTCTCGGATGCAGGACATAGCCGGGGAGCTGTTTTTT. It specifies CASRMQDIAGELFF.

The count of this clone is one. The CDR3 region is CASSLLSSGRGSYNEQFF. As DNA, the CDR3 is TGTGCCAGCAGCTTGCTTTCTAGCGGGAGAGGTTCCTACAATGAGCAGTTCTTC. The chain recombines TRBV5-4 with TRBJ2-1; TRBD2 aligns across 10 bases. V lost 1 base to trimming and J lost 1 base; unmatched junction nucleotides: 8. Per germline, CDR1 SGHNT and CDR2 YYREEE (reference sequence). The CDR3 runs 18 residues.

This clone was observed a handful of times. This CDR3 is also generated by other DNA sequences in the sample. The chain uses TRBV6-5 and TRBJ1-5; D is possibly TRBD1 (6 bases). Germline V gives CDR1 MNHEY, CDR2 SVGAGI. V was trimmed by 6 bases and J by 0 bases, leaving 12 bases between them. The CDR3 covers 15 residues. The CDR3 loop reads CASRVTGDSNQPQHF. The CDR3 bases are TGTGCCAGCAGGGTGACAGGAGATAGCAATCAGCCCCAGCATTTT.

CDR3 loop: CASSQTRTGYHEQYF. The CDR3, as DNA: TGTGCCAGCAGCCAAACGCGAACAGGGTACCACGAGCAGTACTTC. This chain connects TRBV3-1 (or the pseudogene TRBV3-2) to TRBJ2-7; a possible D gene is TRBD1 (6 bases). Trimming pared 2 bases from V and 5 bases from J, leaving 16 bases between. The germline V gene has CDR1 LGHDT and CDR2 YNNKEL (reference sequence). The CDR3 is made up of 15 amino acids.

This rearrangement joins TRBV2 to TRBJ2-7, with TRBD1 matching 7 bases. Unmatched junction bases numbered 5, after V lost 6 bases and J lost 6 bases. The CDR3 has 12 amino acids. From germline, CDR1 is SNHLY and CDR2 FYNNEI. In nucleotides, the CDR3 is TGTGCCAGCAGCGACAGGGTTTCCGAGCAGTACTTC. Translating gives CASSDRVSEQYF. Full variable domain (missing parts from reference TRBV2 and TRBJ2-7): EPEVTQTPSHQVTQMGQEVILRCVPISNHLYFYWYRQILGQKVEFLVSFYNNEISEKSEIFDDQFSVERPDGSNFTLKIRSTKLEDSAMYFCASSDRVSEQYFGPGTRLTVT.